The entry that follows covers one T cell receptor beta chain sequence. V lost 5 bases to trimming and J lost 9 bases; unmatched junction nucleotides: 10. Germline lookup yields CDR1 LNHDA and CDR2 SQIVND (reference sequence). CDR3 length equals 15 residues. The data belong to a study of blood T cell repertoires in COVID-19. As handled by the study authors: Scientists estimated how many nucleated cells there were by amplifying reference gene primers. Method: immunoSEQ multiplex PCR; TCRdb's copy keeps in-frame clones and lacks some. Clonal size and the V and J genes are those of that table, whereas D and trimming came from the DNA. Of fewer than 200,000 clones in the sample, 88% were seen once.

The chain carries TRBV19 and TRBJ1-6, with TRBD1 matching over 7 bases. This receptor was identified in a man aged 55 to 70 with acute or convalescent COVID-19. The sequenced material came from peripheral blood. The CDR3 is CASSDRDSLSSPLHF. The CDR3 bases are TGTGCCAGTAGTGACCGGGACAGCCTTTCTTCACCCCTCCACTTT.